A single sample is the source of the 28 T cell receptor beta chains below, sequenced in a study of identical twins. TCRdb re-called the 5' RACE reads with MiXCR, one entry per CDR3 protein. The data show some 270,000 distinct CDR3 sequences, approximately 8.3% seen once. The same data also went into a second study, on yellow fever vaccine responses in identical twins.

The sequenced material came from CD8+ T cells sorted from blood. The receptors were gathered from a woman under 30 in good health.

This clonotype was seen a few times. This sequence joins TRBV29-1 and TRBJ2-5; maybe TRBD1 (6 bases). This CDR3 spans 13 amino acids. Per germline, CDR1 SQVTM and CDR2 ANQGSEA. V was shortened by 4 bases and J by 2 bases, with 11 bases between the two germline ends. CDR3 sequence (DNA): TGCAGCGTTGTCACAGGGAAGCAAGAGACCCAGTACTTC. It encodes CSVVTGKQETQYF.

This clonotype was counted between two and nine times. The genes are TRBV4-1 and TRBJ2-4; TRBD1 aligns across 7 bases. The germline gives CDR1 MGHRA, CDR2 YSYEKL. The V segment lost 5 bases and the J segment 0 bases; nucleotides outside the gene matches: 13. There are 18 residues in the CDR3. CDR3 sequence: CASSSSAGRGKAKNIQYF. CDR3 sequence (DNA): TGCGCCAGCAGCTCCTCGGCGGGCAGGGGGAAAGCCAAAAACATTCAGTACTTC.

The table lists this clonotype with many counts. V is TRBV2 and J is TRBJ2-1; TRBD2 matches 10 bases. The CDR3 is 13 residues long. CDR1 and CDR2 (germline): SNHLY, FYNNEI. Losses at the gene ends were 10 bases for V and 7 bases for J; bases not matched to a gene: 7. CDR3 sequence (DNA): TGTGCCACCACTAGCGGGGTAGTAAATGAGCAGTTCTTC. Its protein product is CATTSGVVNEQFF.

This clonotype was observed a handful of times. This chain connects TRBV27 to TRBJ2-1, with 9 nucleotides matching TRBD1. The V and J ends lost 5 bases and 4 bases, in that order; junction bases with no gene match: 9. The CDR3 is made up of 16 amino acids. The germline gives CDR1 MNHEY, CDR2 SMNVEV (reference sequence). The CDR3 DNA sequence: TGTGCCAGCAGTCTTCGGACAGGGGAGGGTTACAATGAGCAGTTCTTC. Translating gives CASSLRTGEGYNEQFF.

This clonotype was observed many times. The chain has TRBV28 and TRBJ2-1; 13 positions match TRBD2. Germline CDR1 is MDHEN and CDR2 is SYDVKM. This CDR3 comprises 16 residues. The junction had 7 bases not matched to a gene; V was cut back by 6 bases and J by 5 bases. The CDR3 region is CASSAGLAGVNNEQFF. CDR3 coding DNA: TGTGCCAGCAGCGCCGGACTAGCGGGAGTTAACAATGAGCAGTTCTTC. The variable domain in full, with the rest retrieved from reference TRBV28 and TRBJ2-1, is DVKVTQSSRYLVKRTGEKVFLECVQDMDHENMFWYRQDPGLGLRLIYFSYDVKMKEKGDIPEGYSVSREKKERFSLILESASTNQTSMYLCASSAGLAGVNNEQFFGPGTRLTVL.

At least ten counts were recorded for this clonotype. The chain joins TRBV12-3 or TRBV12-4 to TRBJ2-7, with D perhaps TRBD2 (6 bases). Trimming stripped 6 bases from V and 6 bases from J, with 15 bases between. The CDR3 spans 13 residues. The CDR3: CASSPIPGVEQYF. For the CDR3, the DNA is TGTGCCAGCAGCCCCATTCCGGGGGTCGAGCAGTACTTC.

This clonotype has ten or more counts. A read error may account for a junction end that differs from germline. The V call is TRBV12-3 or TRBV12-4, the J call TRBJ2-7, with TRBD2 matching over 11 bases. The CDR3 runs 14 residues. The CDR3 region is CASSLAGGIYEQYF. The CDR3 DNA sequence: TGTGCCAGCAGTCTAGCGGGGGGCATTTACGAGCAGTACTTC.

This chain's CDR3 is CSAREAGGNEQYF. The DNA for the CDR3 is TGCAGTGCTAGAGAGGCAGGGGGAAACGAGCAGTACTTC. The V call is TRBV20-1, the J call TRBJ2-7, with 7 bases fitting TRBD1. CDR3 size: 13 residues. CDR1 DFQATT and CDR2 SNEGSKA come from the germline V gene (reference sequence). J was trimmed by 5 bases and V by 0 bases; bases with no gene match: 4.

This clonotype showed up just a few times. The chain has TRBV25-1 and TRBJ1-4; D call uncertain. V was shortened by 2 bases and J by 3 bases, with 7 bases between the two germline ends. CDR1 MGHDK and CDR2 SYGVNS come from the germline V gene. The CDR3 runs 14 residues. The CDR3 nucleotides read TGTGCCAGCAGTGAACTGACCCCTAATGAAAAACTGTTTTTT. It yields the protein CASSELTPNEKLFF.

This clonotype was counted many times. The rearrangement uses TRBV29-1 and TRBJ2-7; perhaps TRBD1 as D (5 bases). CDR3 length: 13 amino acids. Per the germline V gene, CDR1 is SQVTM and CDR2 is ANQGSEA. V dropped 3 bases and J dropped 2 bases, with 11 bases sitting between them. As DNA, the CDR3 is TGCAGCGTTGAGCAAGGGGTACCCTACGAGCAGTACTTC. Translated, it gives CSVEQGVPYEQYF.

This clonotype was found a few times. The genes are TRBV7-9 and TRBJ2-3; 9 bases agree with TRBD2. V shed 2 bases, J shed 0 bases, and the junction held 6 bases outside the gene matches. The CDR3 is 17 residues long. Germline values: CDR1 SEHNR, CDR2 FQNEAQ (reference sequence). The CDR3 DNA reads as TGTGCCAGCAGCTTACTTGGCGGGGGGGCGAGCACAGATACGCAGTATTTT. It yields the protein CASSLLGGGASTDTQYF.

This clonotype has at least ten counts. V is TRBV12-3 or TRBV12-4 and J is TRBJ2-7; 7 bases are shared with TRBD1. V was clipped by 3 bases and J by 0 bases; unmatched bases: 2. CDR3 size: 14 residues. The CDR3 spells CASSFGTDSYEQYF. The CDR3 nucleotides read TGTGCCAGCAGTTTCGGGACAGACTCCTACGAGCAGTACTTC.

At least ten counts were recorded for this clonotype. The chain couples TRBV25-1 to TRBJ2-5; 9 positions agree with TRBD2. Germline CDR1 reads MGHDK; CDR2 reads SYGVNS. The CDR3 sequence is 20 residues long. The trim removed 3 bases at V and 3 bases at J, leaving 20 bases unmatched. The CDR3 protein is CASSDPPGPRGAGGKETQYF. The CDR3 DNA is TGTGCCAGCAGTGACCCCCCCGGCCCCCGGGGGGCGGGAGGGAAAGAGACCCAGTACTTC.

This clonotype was seen more than once but under ten times. The V call is TRBV4-1, the J call TRBJ2-7; 13 nucleotides line up with TRBD2. The germline V gene has CDR1 MGHRA and CDR2 YSYEKL. J gave up 4 bases and V 4 bases, and 4 bases lay outside the gene matches. This CDR3 has 15 amino acids. The CDR3 region is CASSPLTSGRYEQYF. The CDR3, as DNA: TGCGCCAGCAGCCCTTTGACTAGCGGGAGGTACGAGCAGTACTTC.

V usage is TRBV19 and J usage is TRBJ2-5; 7 bases fit TRBD2. The CDR3 contains 13 residues. Per the germline V gene, CDR1 is LNHDA and CDR2 is SQIVND (reference sequence). Trimming cost V 6 bases and J 5 bases; bases outside gene matches: 6. CDR3 sequence reads: CASRGGLVETQYF. The CDR3 nucleotides read TGTGCCAGTAGGGGAGGACTAGTGGAGACCCAGTACTTC.

In this sample, this clonotype turned up many times. The chain carries TRBV4-1 and TRBJ2-7, with 8 bases matching TRBD2. Germline CDR1 reads MGHRA; CDR2 reads YSYEKL. With 2 bases clipped from V and 2 bases from J, the junction kept 2 bases outside the gene matches. The CDR3 is 14 residues long. The CDR3 loop reads CASSQPGLAYEQYF. CDR3 nucleotide sequence: TGCGCCAGCAGCCAACCGGGACTAGCCTACGAGCAGTACTTC.

CDR3 sequence: CATSVSGRAYEQFF. The CDR3 coding sequence is TGTGCCACCAGCGTAAGCGGGAGGGCCTATGAGCAGTTCTTC. The chain employs TRBV15 and TRBJ2-1, with TRBD2 identical over 10 bases. Unmatched junction bases numbered 6, after V lost 5 bases and J lost 8 bases. This CDR3 is built from 14 residues. Germline CDR1 LNHNV, CDR2 YYDKDF (reference sequence).

There are many counts of this clonotype. The rearrangement uses TRBV12-3 or TRBV12-4 and TRBJ2-5; 8 bases map to TRBD1. After removal of 4 bases from V and 4 bases from J, the junction contained 8 bases not matched to a gene. The CDR3 spans 15 residues. CDR3 residues: CASSSPTGEGETQYF. CDR3 nucleotide sequence: TGTGCCAGCAGTTCACCGACAGGGGAAGGAGAGACCCAGTACTTC.

This clonotype has at least ten counts. CDR3 in DNA: TGTGCCAGCTCACCACCGGTGAGGGACAGTAATCTAGACGAGCAGTACTTC. Encoded protein: CASSPPVRDSNLDEQYF. V is TRBV18 and J is TRBJ2-7; 7 bases line up with TRBD1. Germline V gives CDR1 KGHSH, CDR2 LQKENI. The CDR3 extends over 17 amino acids. The V and J ends lost 0 bases and 5 bases, in that order; junction bases with no gene match: 13. The entire variable domain, with the rest obtained from reference TRBV18 and TRBJ2-7, is as follows: NAGVMQNPRHLVRRRGQEARLRCSPMKGHSHVYWYRQLPEEGLKFMVYLQKENIIDESGMPKERFSAEFPKEGPSILRIQQVVRGDSAAYFCASSPPVRDSNLDEQYFGPGTRLTVT.

The genes are TRBV7-9 and TRBJ2-1, with no clear D. In germline, CDR1 is SEHNR, CDR2 FQNEAQ (reference sequence). CDR3 length equals 15 residues. The V gene lost 0 bases and the J gene lost 1 base, with 7 bases spanning the gap. The CDR3 reads CASSLALTSYNEQFF. The CDR3 DNA reads as TGTGCCAGCAGCTTAGCGCTAACGTCCTACAATGAGCAGTTCTTC.

This clonotype was seen a handful of times. This chain joins TRBV12-3 or TRBV12-4 and TRBJ2-1; D not resolved. CDR3 size: 13 residues. V shed 2 bases and J shed 15 bases, with 17 bases lying between them. The CDR3 DNA sequence: TGTGCCAGCAGTTTAAGCGCACTCACGGGTGGGTTCTTC. This translates into CASSLSALTGGFF.

This clonotype came up many times. The CDR3 here is CASSPQTGNTGELFF. CDR3 coding DNA: TGTGCCAGCAGCCCCCAGACGGGGAACACCGGGGAGCTGTTTTTT. This sequence joins TRBV7-9 and TRBJ2-2; no definite D call. Germline loops: CDR1 SEHNR, CDR2 FQNEAQ (reference sequence). CDR3 size: 15 residues. The V end lost 5 bases, the J end lost 1 base, and 11 bases lay between the germline ends. Complete variable domain (other parts from reference TRBV7-9 and TRBJ2-2): DTGVSQNPRHKITKRGQNVTFRCDPISEHNRLYWYRQTLGQGPEFLTYFQNEAQLEKSRLLSDRFSAERPKGSFSTLEIQRTEQGDSAMYLCASSPQTGNTGELFFGEGSRLTVL.

This clonotype was picked up many times. This chain joins TRBV12-3 or TRBV12-4 and TRBJ1-1; 7 bases align to TRBD1. This CDR3 region has 13 residues. V dropped 8 bases and J dropped 4; count of bases not matched to a gene: 7. The DNA of the CDR3 is TGTGCCAGCCGTAGGGGGCGGATCACTGAAGCTTTCTTT. Encoded protein: CASRRGRITEAFF.

V and J are TRBV10-1 and TRBJ2-1; TRBD2 aligns across 11 bases. Trimming at V came to 8 bases and at J to 9 bases, leaving 6 bases not matched to a gene. Germline V gene sequence: CDR1 WNHNN, CDR2 SYGVQD (reference sequence). The CDR3 is made up of 13 amino acids. The CDR3: CASHRTSGSEQFF. CDR3 in DNA: TGCGCCAGCCACAGAACTAGCGGGAGTGAGCAGTTCTTC.

This clonotype was counted ten times or more. This sequence joins TRBV10-3 and TRBJ2-1, with D possibly being TRBD2 (7 bases). CDR3 length: 15 amino acids. CDR1 and CDR2 (germline): ENHRY, SYGVKD. The V end lost 3 bases, the J end lost 4 bases, and 13 bases lay between the germline ends. CDR3 loop: CAISDEGGLYNEQFF. Here the CDR3 DNA reads TGTGCCATCAGTGACGAGGGGGGGCTTTACAATGAGCAGTTCTTC.

The rearrangement links TRBV5-1 to TRBJ2-7; D may be TRBD1 (6 bases). Per germline, CDR1 SGHRS and CDR2 YFSETQ. The CDR3 is 16 amino acids. Trimming removed 1 base at V and 0 bases at J, with 14 bases between. The CDR3 spells CASSLWGPTSSYEQYF. The CDR3 region has the DNA TGCGCCAGCAGCTTGTGGGGGCCGACCTCCTCCTACGAGCAGTACTTC.

The J gene is TRBJ2-3, the V gene TRBV2; possible D gene TRBD2, 6 bases. Germline V gene sequence: CDR1 SNHLY, CDR2 FYNNEI. CDR3 length: 13 amino acids. Trimming shortened V by 7 bases and J by 3 bases, and 11 bases separated the two germline ends. The CDR3 region has the DNA TGTGCCAGCACGGGCGGGGAAACAGATACGCAGTATTTT. Translating it yields CASTGGETDTQYF.

This clonotype was seen more than once but under ten times. The chain has TRBV6-5 and TRBJ2-7; weak D call: TRBD1 (6 bases). CDR3 length: 13 residues. Trimming took 3 bases from V and 6 from J, leaving 12 bases between them. The germline gives CDR1 MNHEY, CDR2 SVGAGI. CDR3 amino acids: CASSYGQLGEQYF. The DNA of the CDR3 is TGTGCCAGCAGTTATGGACAGTTGGGCGAGCAGTACTTC.